Included here is one TCR beta chain sequence, with context. Its specificity is unknown. This table comes from immunoSEQ multiplex PCR, and its TCRdb copy is limited to in-frame clones, with some not included. The table shows around 120,000 clones, with roughly 90% occurring only once. The data belong to a study of T cell responses to AZD1222 COVID-19 vaccine. Study details: Researchers grouped second doses given at about 4 or about 12 weeks into one pool. Study outcomes and limitations: No repertoire was sampled before or during the peak T cell response, only after it. Among spike-specific TCRs, nearly half reportedly target unmutated variant regions. Baseline antibody screening turned up just a handful of seropositive AZD1222 recipients.

The CDR3 consists of 11 residues. Trimming pared 5 bases from V and 4 bases from J, leaving 3 bases between. Source: peripheral blood, taken on day 0 of AZD1222 vaccination. This receptor was obtained from an adult in good health. The chain combines TRBV12-3 or TRBV12-4 with TRBJ1-3; D is ambiguous. Here the CDR3 reads CASSRGNTIYF. The CDR3 DNA is TGTGCCAGCAGTAGGGGAAACACCATATATTTT.